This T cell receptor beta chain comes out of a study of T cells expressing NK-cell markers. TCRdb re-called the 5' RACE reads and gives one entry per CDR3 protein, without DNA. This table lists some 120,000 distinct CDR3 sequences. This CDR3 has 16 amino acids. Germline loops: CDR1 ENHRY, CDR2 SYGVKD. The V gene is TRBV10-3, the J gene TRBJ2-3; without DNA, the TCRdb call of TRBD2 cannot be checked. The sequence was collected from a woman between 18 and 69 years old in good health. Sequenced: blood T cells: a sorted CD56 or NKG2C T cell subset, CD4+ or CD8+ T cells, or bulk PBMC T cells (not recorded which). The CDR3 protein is CAISESGGRAADTQYF.